This T cell receptor (beta chain) was captured in a study of response to subunit inactivated influenza vaccine. This clonotype was seen a handful of times. The antigen remains unidentified. Points from the study as a whole: The authors proposed limited new T cell recruitment per seasonal influenza vaccination.

Germline assignment: CDR1 KGHDR and CDR2 SFDVKD. The ends lost 8 bases at V and 2 bases at J; junction bases unmatched: 5. CDR3 length: 17 amino acids. TCRdb fed the RT-PCR reads into MiXCR, producing one record per CDR3 protein. The repertoire holds 650,000 to 700,000 distinct CDR3 sequences, with about 15% as singletons. This material consisted of PBMCs from blood, taken 12 days after vaccination. This TCR came from a man in his fifties who received an inactivated influenza vaccine. V gene TRBV24-1 combines with J gene TRBJ2-2, with 15 bases fitting TRBD2. The CDR3 bases are TGTGCCACCACCGGGACTAGCGGGGGGCGAAACACCGGGGAGCTGTTTTTT. This encodes CATTGTSGGRNTGELFF.